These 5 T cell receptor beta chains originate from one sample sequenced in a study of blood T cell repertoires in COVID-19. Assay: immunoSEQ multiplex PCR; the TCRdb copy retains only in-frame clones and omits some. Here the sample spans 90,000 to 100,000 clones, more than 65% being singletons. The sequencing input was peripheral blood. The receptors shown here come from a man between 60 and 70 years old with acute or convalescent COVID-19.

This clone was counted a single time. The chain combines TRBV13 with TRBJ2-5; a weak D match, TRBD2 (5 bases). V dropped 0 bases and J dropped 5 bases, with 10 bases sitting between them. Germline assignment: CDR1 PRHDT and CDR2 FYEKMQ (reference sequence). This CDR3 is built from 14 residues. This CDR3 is CASSLGSDLETQYF. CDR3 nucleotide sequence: TGTGCCAGCAGCTTAGGTTCGGACTTGGAGACCCAGTACTTC.

The CDR3 nucleotides read TGCGCCAGAAACCGGGGTCCGGGGGCTTTCTTT. Protein: CARNRGPGAFF. This chain links TRBV23-1 with TRBJ1-1; the D is unclear. TRBV23-1 is labeled an ORF, and its function is uncertain. The CDR3 runs to 11 residues. V was pared by 9 bases and J by 11 bases, with 16 bases between.

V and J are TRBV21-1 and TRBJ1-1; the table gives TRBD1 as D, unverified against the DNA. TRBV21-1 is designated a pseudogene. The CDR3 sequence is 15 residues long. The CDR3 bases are TGTGCCAGCAGCAAAGCCCTGAACATGAACACTGAAGCTTTCTTT. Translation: CASSKALNMNTEAFF.

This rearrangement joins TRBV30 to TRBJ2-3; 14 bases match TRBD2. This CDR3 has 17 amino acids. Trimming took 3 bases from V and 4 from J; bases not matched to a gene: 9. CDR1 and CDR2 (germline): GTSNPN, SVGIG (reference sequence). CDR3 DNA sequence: TGTGCCTGGAGATCCCGACTAGCGGGGGGGCGGGCAGATACGCAGTATTTT. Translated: CAWRSRLAGGRADTQYF.

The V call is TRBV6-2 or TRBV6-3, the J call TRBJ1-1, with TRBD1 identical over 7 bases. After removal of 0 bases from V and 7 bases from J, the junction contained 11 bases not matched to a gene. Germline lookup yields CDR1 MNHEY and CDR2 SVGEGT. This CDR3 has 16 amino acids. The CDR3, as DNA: TGTGCCAGCAGTTACTCGAGAGGGGGCGGAAATTTTGAAGCTTTCTTT. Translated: CASSYSRGGGNFEAFF.